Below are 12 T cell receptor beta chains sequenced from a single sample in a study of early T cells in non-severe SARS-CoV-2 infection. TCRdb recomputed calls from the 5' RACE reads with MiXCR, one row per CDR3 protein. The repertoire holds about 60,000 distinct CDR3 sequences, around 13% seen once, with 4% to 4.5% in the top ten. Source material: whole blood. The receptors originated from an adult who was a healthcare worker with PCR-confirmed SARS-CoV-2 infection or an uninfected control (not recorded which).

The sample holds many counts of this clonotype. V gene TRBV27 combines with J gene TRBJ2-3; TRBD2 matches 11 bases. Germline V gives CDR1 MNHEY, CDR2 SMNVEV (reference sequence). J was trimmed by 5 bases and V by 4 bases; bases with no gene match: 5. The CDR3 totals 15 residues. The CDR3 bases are TGTGCCAGCAGTTCGACTAGCGGGATGAGAGATACGCAGTATTTT. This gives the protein CASSSTSGMRDTQYF.

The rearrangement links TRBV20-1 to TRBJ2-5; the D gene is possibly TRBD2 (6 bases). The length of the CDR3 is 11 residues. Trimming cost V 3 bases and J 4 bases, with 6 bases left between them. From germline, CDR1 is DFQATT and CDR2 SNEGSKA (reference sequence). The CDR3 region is CSARGGETQYF. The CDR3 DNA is TGCAGTGCTAGGGGGGGAGAGACCCAGTACTTC.

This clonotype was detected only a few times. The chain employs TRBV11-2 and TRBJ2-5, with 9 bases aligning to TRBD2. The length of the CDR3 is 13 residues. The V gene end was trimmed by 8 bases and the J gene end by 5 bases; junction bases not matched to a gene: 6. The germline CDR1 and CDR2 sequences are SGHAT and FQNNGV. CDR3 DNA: TGTGCCAGCGGAGGCGGGAGGGTGGAGACCCAGTACTTC. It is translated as CASGGGRVETQYF.

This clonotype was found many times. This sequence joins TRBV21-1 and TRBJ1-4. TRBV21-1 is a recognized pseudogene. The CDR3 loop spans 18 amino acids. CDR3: CASSKNPKTHGRVGKLFF. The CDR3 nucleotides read TGTGCCAGCAGCAAAAACCCTAAGACGCACGGAAGGGTCGGAAAACTGTTTTTT.

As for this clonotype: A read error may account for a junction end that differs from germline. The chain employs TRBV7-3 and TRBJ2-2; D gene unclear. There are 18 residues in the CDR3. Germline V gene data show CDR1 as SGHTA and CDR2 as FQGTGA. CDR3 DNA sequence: TGTGCCAGCAGCCTAACGGATATTCAAGGGTCGAACACCGGGGAGCTGTTTTTT. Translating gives CASSLTDIQGSNTGELFF.

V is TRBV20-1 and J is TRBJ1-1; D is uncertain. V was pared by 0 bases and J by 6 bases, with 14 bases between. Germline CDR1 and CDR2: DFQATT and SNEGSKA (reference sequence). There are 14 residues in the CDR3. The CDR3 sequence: CSARESPPGSEAFF. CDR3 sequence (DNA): TGCAGTGCTAGAGAAAGCCCTCCGGGGTCTGAAGCTTTCTTT.

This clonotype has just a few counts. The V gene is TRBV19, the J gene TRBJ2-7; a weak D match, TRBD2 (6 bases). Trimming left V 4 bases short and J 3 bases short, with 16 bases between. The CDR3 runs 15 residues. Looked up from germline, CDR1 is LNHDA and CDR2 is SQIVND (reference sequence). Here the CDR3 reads CASSSLPGLNYEQYF. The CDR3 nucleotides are TGTGCCAGTAGTAGCCTCCCGGGACTCAACTACGAGCAGTACTTC.

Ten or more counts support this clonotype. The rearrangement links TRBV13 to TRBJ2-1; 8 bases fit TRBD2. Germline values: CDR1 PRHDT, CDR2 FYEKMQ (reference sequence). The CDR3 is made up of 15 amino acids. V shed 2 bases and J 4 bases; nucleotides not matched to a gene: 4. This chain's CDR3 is CASSLKAGGYNEQFF. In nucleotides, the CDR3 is TGTGCCAGCAGCTTAAAGGCGGGGGGATACAATGAGCAGTTCTTC.

As DNA, the CDR3 is TGTGCCAGCAAACATACACAGCCGAATAATTCACCCCTCCACTTT. It translates to CASKHTQPNNSPLHF. The chain couples TRBV28 to TRBJ1-6, with D unclear. CDR1 is MDHEN and CDR2 is SYDVKM in the germline V gene. This CDR3 has 15 amino acids. V was clipped by 7 bases and J by 5 bases, with 15 bases between them.

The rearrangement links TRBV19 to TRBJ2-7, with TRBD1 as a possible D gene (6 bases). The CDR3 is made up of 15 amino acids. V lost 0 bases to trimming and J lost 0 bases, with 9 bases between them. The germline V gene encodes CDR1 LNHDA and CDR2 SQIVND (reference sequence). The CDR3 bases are TGTGCCAGTAGTATAGACCGGGACAACTCCTACGAGCAGTACTTC. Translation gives CASSIDRDNSYEQYF.

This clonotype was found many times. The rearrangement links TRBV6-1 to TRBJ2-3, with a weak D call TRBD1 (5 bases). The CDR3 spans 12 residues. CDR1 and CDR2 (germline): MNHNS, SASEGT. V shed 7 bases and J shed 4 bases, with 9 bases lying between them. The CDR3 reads CASTLQADTQYF. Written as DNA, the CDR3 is TGTGCCAGCACCTTACAGGCAGATACGCAGTATTTT.

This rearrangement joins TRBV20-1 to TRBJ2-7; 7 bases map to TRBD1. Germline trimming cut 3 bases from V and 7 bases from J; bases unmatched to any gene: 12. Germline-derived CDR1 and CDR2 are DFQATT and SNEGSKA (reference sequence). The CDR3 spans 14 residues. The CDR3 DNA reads TGCAGTGCTAGTAAAGGGGGCCCAGCCCAAGAGCAGTACTTC. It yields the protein CSASKGGPAQEQYF.